The present T cell receptor (beta chain) was sequenced within a study of blood T cell repertoires in COVID-19 (dated by TCRdb to about 2020). A note on the overall study: Samples from collaborators originated in the United States, Italy and Spain and spanned both the acute and convalescent phases of COVID-19. The material from the prospective study consisted of cDNA or gDNA derived from T cells, B-cell-depleted T cells, or PBMCs. Deeply sampled blood TCRbeta repertoires from subjects exposed to, actively infected with, or recovered from COVID-19 were included in the dataset. The repertoires were released in a freely available public database meant as a resource for research on the immune response to SARS-CoV-2. The samples were drawn from two sources: the first 160 participants of the ongoing ImmuneRACE study, and fewer than 1,500 subjects contributed by 6 global collaborators. Sample metadata almost always included a de-identified subject ID, COVID-19 status, age in years and sex. Where available, HLA class I and class II types were taken from metadata supplied by the sample provider and were not determined by assay-based typing.

One collaborating source in Seattle enrolled patients while the patients were actively infected and followed the patients over time throughout the course of disease. Each collaborating institution followed its own protocols to collect whole blood in K2EDTA tubes. For TCRbeta analysis, collaborator samples were shipped as frozen whole blood, as isolated PBMCs, or as DNA extracted from either sample type. Regarding this clone: Its recognized antigen is unknown. Base qualities are missing; no much larger clone stands one base away.

In the germline V gene, CDR1 corresponds to SNHLY and CDR2 to FYNNEI. The CDR3 numbers 16 residues from cysteine through phenylalanine. Left in the record is the CDR3 DNA by itself, 48 bases read in frame from the first base. V lost 5 bases and J lost 3 bases, and the count of bases not matched to a germline gene is 7. Study-wide conclusions, independent of this receptor: How much clinical and demographic metadata was included differed by source and by participant, and the metadata was provided uncurated.

The immunoSEQ Assay, a bias-controlled multiplex PCR, was used to amplify TCRbeta CDR3 regions from genomic DNA. The study's own analysis went as follows. The number of nucleated cells in each sample was estimated from the amplification of reference gene primers within the assay. Sequence reads were collapsed and filtered to measure the absolute abundance of every unique TCRbeta CDR3 rearrangement. For each sample, productive Simpson clonality was calculated as the square root of Simpson's diversity index across productive rearrangements. Not all clones reach the TCRdb copy of this immuneACCESS table, which keeps in-frame sequences only. Checked studies attribute under half of the gap to unresolved V genes and leave the rest unexplained. From that table come the V and J calls and clone size; the DNA was used to work out D and trimming. The sample table holds some 120,000 clones, of which roughly four fifths were seen once. In total, the top ten clones hold 6% of the sample.

The rearranged chain carries TRBV2 and TRBJ2-2; 9 middle bases align to TRBD1. This sequence originates from an elderly man with COVID-19, enrolled during active disease. Sequencing was performed on peripheral blood. The bases read TGTGCCAGCAGTAGAACAGGGGGCATGGACACCGGGGAGCTGTTTTTT. Protein translation: CASSRTGGMDTGELFF. The entire variable domain, with the stretches around the CDR3 drawn from the reference TRBV2 and TRBJ2-2 proteins, is EPEVTQTPSHQVTQMGQEVILRCVPISNHLYFYWYRQILGQKVEFLVSFYNNEISEKSEIFDDQFSVERPDGSNFTLKIRSTKLEDSAMYFCASSRTGGMDTGELFFGEGSRLTVL.